The 18 T cell receptor beta chains given below trace back to one sample, sequenced in a study of blood T cells in healthy people across ages (dated by TCRdb to between 2014 and 2016). Library method: 5' RACE. The listed sequencing device is Illumina HiSeq 2500. The second PCR ran for about 6 to 12 cycles and used a J-beta primer mix along with a sample-barcoded 5' primer. In-frame beta chains were kept once TCRdb had trimmed the public reads at Q25 with fastp and called clones with MiXCR. Records with the same CDR3 protein are collapsed into one entry carrying the most frequent genes and DNA. The sample data list about 1.4 million distinct CDR3 sequences, and 59% of these were observed just once. Under 8.5% of the sample is held by the ten biggest clonotypes. Sequenced: blood. Receptors originate from a man aged 18-30 years in good health.

This clonotype has more than one count but fewer than ten. This chain uses TRBV7-2 with TRBJ2-3, with a weak D call TRBD1 (6 bases). The CDR3 has 15 residues. Trimming removed 0 bases from V and 6 bases from J, with 13 bases in between. CDR1 and CDR2 (germline): SGHTA, FQGNSA. The CDR3 region has the DNA TGTGCCAGCAGCTTAGCGAGTCCAGGGGTGGATACGCAGTATTTT. It specifies CASSLASPGVDTQYF.

V usage is TRBV5-1 and J usage is TRBJ2-5; 12 nucleotides agree with TRBD2. CDR1 is SGHRS, CDR2 YFSETQ, per germline. This CDR3 contains 16 residues. Trimming removed 5 bases from V and 0 bases from J; junction bases left unmatched: 5. The CDR3 sequence is CASRIGLAGYQETQYF. CDR3 sequence (DNA): TGCGCCAGCAGAATCGGACTAGCGGGGTACCAAGAGACCCAGTACTTC. Full variable domain (rest looked up from reference TRBV5-1 and TRBJ2-5): KAGVTQTPRYLIKTRGQQVTLSCSPISGHRSVSWYQQTPGQGLQFLFEYFSETQRNKGNFPGRFSGRQFSNSRSEMNVSTLELGDSALYLCASRIGLAGYQETQYFGPGTRLLVL.

Ten or more counts support this clonotype. The junction differs from germline at one of its ends, possibly a read error. The CDR3 loop is CASSLDRVDEQYF. DNA for the CDR3: TGCGCCAGCAGCCTGGACAGGGTCGACGAGCAGTACTTC. The chain is built from TRBV7-2 and TRBJ2-7; 8 bases map to TRBD1. This CDR3 has 13 amino acids. Per the germline V gene, CDR1 is SGHTA and CDR2 is FQGNSA.

A few counts support this clonotype. The rearrangement links TRBV6-2 or TRBV6-3 to TRBJ2-7, with 7 bases that match TRBD1. This CDR3 comprises 15 residues. V shed 7 bases and J 0 bases; nucleotides not matched to a gene: 9. In germline, CDR1 is MNHEY, CDR2 SVGEGT. The CDR3 region is CASNSGAGGSYEQYF. In DNA, the CDR3 is TGTGCCAGCAACTCTGGCGCAGGGGGCTCCTACGAGCAGTACTTC.

The rearrangement uses TRBV28 and TRBJ2-7; no clear D. V was pared by 7 bases and J by 1 base, with 5 bases between. Germline V gives CDR1 MDHEN, CDR2 SYDVKM. The CDR3 has 11 amino acids. CDR3 sequence: CASNESYEQYF. In DNA form, the CDR3 reads TGTGCCAGCAACGAGTCCTACGAGCAGTACTTC.

As DNA, the CDR3 is TGTGCCAGCAGCTTACGGCTAGCGGGAGGGAACACCGGGGAGCTGTTTTTT. Its protein product is CASSLRLAGGNTGELFF. The rearrangement joins TRBV5-6 to TRBJ2-2, with 11 bases that match TRBD2. V shed 2 bases and J 1 base; nucleotides not matched to a gene: 4. The CDR3 is 17 amino acids. Per the germline V gene, CDR1 is SGHDT and CDR2 is YYEEEE.

The chain employs TRBV11-2 and TRBJ1-1; TRBD1 might be the D (5 bases). CDR1 is SGHAT and CDR2 is FQNNGV in the germline V gene. V dropped 4 bases and J dropped 7 bases, with 13 bases sitting between them. The CDR3 extends over 13 amino acids. The CDR3 reads CASSWGGTGEAFF. For the CDR3, the DNA is TGTGCCAGCAGCTGGGGAGGGACGGGTGAAGCTTTCTTT.

This clonotype occurred a few times. The rearrangement links TRBV4-1 to TRBJ2-7; tentatively, D is TRBD2 (6 bases). The V end was cut by 1 base, the J end by 1 base, with 11 bases between. Per the germline V gene, CDR1 is MGHRA and CDR2 is YSYEKL. The CDR3 totals 15 residues. CDR3 coding DNA: TGCGCCAGCAGCCAAGGTCTTAGCGGATCCTACGAGCAGTACTTC. Protein: CASSQGLSGSYEQYF.

The genes are TRBV6-1 and TRBJ1-5; the match to TRBD1 covers 7 bases. Trimming cost V 6 bases and J 3 bases; bases outside gene matches: 8. The CDR3 contains 15 residues. CDR1 is MNHNS and CDR2 is SASEGT in the germline V gene. The CDR3 is CASREPTGYNQPQHF. The CDR3 coding sequence is TGTGCCAGCAGGGAACCGACAGGGTACAATCAGCCCCAGCATTTT.

The rearrangement links TRBV20-1 to TRBJ1-5, with TRBD1 matching 7 bases. The V gene end was trimmed by 6 bases and the J gene end by 6 bases; junction bases not matched to a gene: 11. The CDR3 length is 14 residues. Germline CDR1 is DFQATT and CDR2 is SNEGSKA (reference sequence). CDR3 protein: CSAEQGSGSQPQHF. The DNA for the CDR3 is TGCAGTGCGGAACAGGGGAGCGGGAGTCAGCCCCAGCATTTT.

The chain joins TRBV3-1 to TRBJ2-3, with 7 bases fitting TRBD2. The V and J ends lost 2 bases and 6 bases, in that order; junction bases with no gene match: 5. The CDR3 has 14 residues. CDR1 is LGHDT, CDR2 YNNKEL, per germline (reference sequence). The CDR3 nucleotides read TGTGCCAGCAGCCAAATTAGCGGGCCCGATACGCAGTATTTT. It is translated as CASSQISGPDTQYF.

V gene TRBV4-1 combines with J gene TRBJ2-7, with 8 bases fitting TRBD2. Germline V gene lookup returns CDR1 MGHRA and CDR2 YSYEKL. With V trimmed by 2 bases and J by 6 bases, 12 bases remained unmatched. This CDR3 region has 16 residues. In DNA form, the CDR3 reads TGCGCCAGCAGCCAAATCAGCGGGGGATTGGGGCGCGAGCAGTACTTC. Its protein is CASSQISGGLGREQYF.

The genes are TRBV12-3 or TRBV12-4 and TRBJ2-4; 7 bases fit TRBD1. The CDR3 sequence is 14 residues long. The V segment lost 4 bases and the J segment 7 bases; nucleotides outside the gene matches: 7. CDR3 in amino acids: CASSWDSGLNIQYF. Here the CDR3 DNA reads TGTGCCAGCAGTTGGGACAGTGGGTTGAACATTCAGTACTTC.

This clonotype has just one count. The rearrangement joins TRBV7-9 to TRBJ2-3, with a possible D match to TRBD2 (5 bases). Germline V CDR1 and CDR2: SEHNR, FQNEAQ (reference sequence). V lost 5 bases, J lost 5 bases, and 23 bases lay in between. The CDR3 length is 17 residues. The CDR3 DNA follows: TGTGCCAGCAGCCCTCGCGGTGGGGAAGTGGAGGTAGATACGCAGTATTTT. Translated, it gives CASSPRGGEVEVDTQYF.

This clonotype was seen only once. The rearrangement links TRBV2 to TRBJ1-6, with unresolved D. The V gene's germline CDR1 is SNHLY and CDR2 FYNNEI. CDR3 length: 12 amino acids. V lost 7 bases to trimming and J lost 8 bases, with 9 bases between them. The CDR3, as DNA: TGTGCCAGCAAGGAAAACGATTCACCCCTCCACTTT. This encodes CASKENDSPLHF.

This clonotype was seen only a few times. The V gene is TRBV7-2, the J gene TRBJ2-7; D remains ambiguous. V was shortened by 2 bases and J by 4 bases, with 15 bases between the two germline ends. The CDR3 sequence is 15 residues long. Germline CDR1 is SGHTA and CDR2 is FQGNSA. CDR3 amino acids: CASSLTPAPVYEQYF. Written as DNA, the CDR3 is TGTGCCAGCAGCTTAACCCCAGCGCCGGTTTACGAGCAGTACTTC. The whole variable domain, filled in from reference TRBV7-2 and TRBJ2-7, reads GAGVSQSPSNKVTEKGKDVELRCDPISGHTALYWYRQSLGQGLEFLIYFQGNSAPDKSGLPSDRFSAERTGGSVSTLTIQRTQQEDSAVYLCASSLTPAPVYEQYFGPGTRLTVT.

The chain couples TRBV4-2 to TRBJ2-3; 7 bases map to TRBD2. In germline, CDR1 is LGHNA, CDR2 YNFKEQ. J was trimmed by 7 bases and V by 0 bases; bases with no gene match: 7. The CDR3 spans 15 residues. The CDR3 sequence: CASSQEGGSGNTQYF. The CDR3 bases are TGTGCCAGCAGCCAAGAGGGGGGGAGTGGAAATACGCAGTATTTT.

The chain is built from TRBV6-1 and TRBJ1-4; 7 bases align to TRBD1. Trimming at V came to 11 bases and at J to 4 bases, leaving 10 bases not matched to a gene. The CDR3 contains 14 residues. Per germline, CDR1 MNHNS and CDR2 SASEGT. The CDR3 loop is CAGSQGGNNEKLFF. The CDR3 DNA sequence: TGTGCCGGATCTCAGGGGGGCAATAATGAAAAACTGTTTTTT.